This section outlines one T cell receptor beta chain sequence together with its context. The antigen is undetermined. This CDR3 has 16 residues. Germline V gene data show CDR1 as MNHEY and CDR2 as SVGAGI. Trimming shortened V by 0 bases and J by 1 base, and 10 bases separated the two germline ends. Focal radiation and CTLA-4 blockade (ipilimumab) were tested in chemo-refractory metastatic non-small-cell lung cancer patients. TCRdb's table, derived via immunoSEQ multiplex PCR, lists solely in-frame clones and lacks some. Of over 60,000 clones listed, around 87% are singletons. These data belong to a study of radiotherapy plus CTLA-4 blockade in lung cancer. General observations from the study: TCR clones from tumors expanded in blood after radiotherapy plus ipilimumab. The authors reported that early blood T cell clone dynamics, with interferon-beta, best predicted response.

The sequencing used peripheral blood, collected from a patient treated with radiotherapy plus ipilimumab. This TCR derives from a human donor with non-small cell lung cancer that progressed on radiotherapy plus ipilimumab. This chain links TRBV6-5 with TRBJ1-5; D is ambiguous. In nucleotides, the CDR3 is TGTGCCAGCAGTTACTCGAGGGATGCGAGCAATCAGCCCCAGCATTTT. It specifies CASSYSRDASNQPQHF.